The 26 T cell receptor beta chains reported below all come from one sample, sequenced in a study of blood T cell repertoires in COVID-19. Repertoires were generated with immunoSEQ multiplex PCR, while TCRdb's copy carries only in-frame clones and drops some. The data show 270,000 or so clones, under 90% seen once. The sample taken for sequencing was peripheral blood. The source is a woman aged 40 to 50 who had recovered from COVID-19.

Here the CDR3 DNA reads TGTGCCAGCAGCTCGGGACTAGCCTACTCCCCCTCCTACGAGCAGTACTTC. Amino acids: CASSSGLAYSPSYEQYF. The chain is built from TRBV28 and TRBJ2-7; 9 nucleotides line up with TRBD2. Germline trimming cut 6 bases from V and 0 bases from J; bases unmatched to any gene: 12. This CDR3 contains 17 residues. CDR1 and CDR2 from the germline V gene are MDHEN and SYDVKM.

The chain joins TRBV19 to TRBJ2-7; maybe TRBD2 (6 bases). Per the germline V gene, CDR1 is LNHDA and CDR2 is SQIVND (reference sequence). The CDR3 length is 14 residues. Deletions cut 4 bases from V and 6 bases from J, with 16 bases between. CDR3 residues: CASSRGLPGLEQYF. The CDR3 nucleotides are TGTGCCAGTAGTAGGGGCTTACCGGGACTCGAGCAGTACTTC.

The DNA for the CDR3 is TGTGCCAGTTCGAGCTCATTTATTGGGGCACAGGGCAGCGAGACCCAGTACTTC. Its translation is CASSSSFIGAQGSETQYF. The chain uses TRBV19 and TRBJ2-5, with D maybe TRBD1 (6 bases). V was clipped by 8 bases and J by 5 bases, with 30 bases between them. Germline CDR1 and CDR2: LNHDA and SQIVND (reference sequence). The CDR3 sequence is 18 residues long.

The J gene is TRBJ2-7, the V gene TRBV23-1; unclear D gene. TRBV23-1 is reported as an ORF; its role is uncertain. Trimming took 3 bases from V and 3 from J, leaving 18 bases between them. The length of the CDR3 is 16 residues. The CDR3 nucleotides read TGCGCCAGCAGTCACTCCAGTGGGCATGCCGACTACGAGCAGTACTTC. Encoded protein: CASSHSSGHADYEQYF.

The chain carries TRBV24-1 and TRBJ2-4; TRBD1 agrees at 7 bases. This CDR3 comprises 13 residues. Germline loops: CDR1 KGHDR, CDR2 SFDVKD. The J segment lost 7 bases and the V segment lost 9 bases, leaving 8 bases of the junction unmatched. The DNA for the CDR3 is TGTGCCACCCCGACAGGGAAGGAGAACATTCAGTACTTC. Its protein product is CATPTGKENIQYF.

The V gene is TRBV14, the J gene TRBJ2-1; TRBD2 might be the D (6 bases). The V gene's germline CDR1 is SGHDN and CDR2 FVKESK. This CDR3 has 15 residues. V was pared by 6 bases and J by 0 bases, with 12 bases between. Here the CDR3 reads CASSPVADSYNEQFF. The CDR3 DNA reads TGTGCCAGCAGTCCGGTAGCGGACTCCTACAATGAGCAGTTCTTC.

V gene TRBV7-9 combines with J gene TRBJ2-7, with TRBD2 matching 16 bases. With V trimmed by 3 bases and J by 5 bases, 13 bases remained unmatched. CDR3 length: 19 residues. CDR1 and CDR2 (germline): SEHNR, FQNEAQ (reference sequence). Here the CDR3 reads CASSLGNTGLAGGVDEQYF. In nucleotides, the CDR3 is TGTGCCAGCAGCTTGGGGAACACGGGACTAGCGGGAGGGGTTGACGAGCAGTACTTC.

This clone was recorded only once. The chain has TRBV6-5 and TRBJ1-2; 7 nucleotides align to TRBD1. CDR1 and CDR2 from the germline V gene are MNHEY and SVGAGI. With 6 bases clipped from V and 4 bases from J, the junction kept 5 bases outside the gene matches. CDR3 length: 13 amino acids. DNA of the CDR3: TGTGCCAGCAGGGCGGAGGGGGCCTATGGCTACACCTTC. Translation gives CASRAEGAYGYTF.

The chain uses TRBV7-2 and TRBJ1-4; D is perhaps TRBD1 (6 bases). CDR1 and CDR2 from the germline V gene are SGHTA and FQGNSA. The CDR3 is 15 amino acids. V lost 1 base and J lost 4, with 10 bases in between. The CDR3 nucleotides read TGTGCCAGCAGCTTAGTCACAGGGAGTAATGAAAAACTGTTTTTT. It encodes CASSLVTGSNEKLFF.

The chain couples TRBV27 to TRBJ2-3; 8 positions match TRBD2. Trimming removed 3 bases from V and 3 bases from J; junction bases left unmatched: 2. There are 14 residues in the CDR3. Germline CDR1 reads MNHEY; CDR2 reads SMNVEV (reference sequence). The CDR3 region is CASSFGTSTDTQYF. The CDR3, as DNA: TGTGCCAGCAGTTTTGGGACTAGTACAGATACGCAGTATTTT.

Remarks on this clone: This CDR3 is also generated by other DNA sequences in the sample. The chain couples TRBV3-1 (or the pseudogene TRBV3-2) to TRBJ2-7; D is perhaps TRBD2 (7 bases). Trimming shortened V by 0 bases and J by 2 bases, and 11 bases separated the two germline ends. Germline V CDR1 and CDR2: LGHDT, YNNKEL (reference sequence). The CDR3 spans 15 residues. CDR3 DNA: TGTGCCAGCAGCCAAGACGCGGGGGCAGCCTACGAGCAGTACTTC. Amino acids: CASSQDAGAAYEQYF.

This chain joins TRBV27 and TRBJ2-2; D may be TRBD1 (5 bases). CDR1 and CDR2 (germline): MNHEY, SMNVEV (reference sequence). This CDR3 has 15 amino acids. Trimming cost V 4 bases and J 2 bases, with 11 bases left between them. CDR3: CASSWGQGNTGELFF. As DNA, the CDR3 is TGTGCCAGCAGTTGGGGTCAGGGAAACACCGGGGAGCTGTTTTTT.

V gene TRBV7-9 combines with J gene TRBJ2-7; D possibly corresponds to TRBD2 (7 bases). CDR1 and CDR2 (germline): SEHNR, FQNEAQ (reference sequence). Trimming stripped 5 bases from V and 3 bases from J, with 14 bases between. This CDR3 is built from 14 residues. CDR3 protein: CASSPEGGHYEQYF. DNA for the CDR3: TGTGCCAGCAGCCCAGAGGGGGGGCACTACGAGCAGTACTTC.

CDR3 protein: CASSPPTGGGYTF. The CDR3, as DNA: TGTGCCAGCTCACCACCGACGGGGGGGGGCTACACCTTC. The chain joins TRBV18 to TRBJ1-2; a possible D gene is TRBD1 (5 bases). V gave up 0 bases and J gave up 8 bases, with 10 bases separating them. This CDR3 comprises 13 residues. CDR1 and CDR2 from the germline V gene are KGHSH and LQKENI.

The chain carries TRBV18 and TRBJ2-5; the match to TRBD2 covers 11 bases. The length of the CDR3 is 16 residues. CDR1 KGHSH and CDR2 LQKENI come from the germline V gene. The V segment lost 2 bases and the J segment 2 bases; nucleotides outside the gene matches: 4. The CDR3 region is CASSPSRTSGQETQYF. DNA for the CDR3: TGTGCCAGCTCACCATCCCGGACTAGCGGGCAAGAGACCCAGTACTTC. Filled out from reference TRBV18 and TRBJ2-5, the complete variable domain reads NAGVMQNPRHLVRRRGQEARLRCSPMKGHSHVYWYRQLPEEGLKFMVYLQKENIIDESGMPKERFSAEFPKEGPSILRIQQVVRGDSAAYFCASSPSRTSGQETQYFGPGTRLLVL.

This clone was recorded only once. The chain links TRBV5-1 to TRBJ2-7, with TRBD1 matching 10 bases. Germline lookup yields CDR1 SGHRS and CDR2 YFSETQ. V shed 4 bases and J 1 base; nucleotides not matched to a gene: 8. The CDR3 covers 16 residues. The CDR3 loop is CASSKPVGQGSYEQYF. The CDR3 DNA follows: TGCGCCAGCAGCAAGCCTGTGGGACAGGGGTCCTACGAGCAGTACTTC.

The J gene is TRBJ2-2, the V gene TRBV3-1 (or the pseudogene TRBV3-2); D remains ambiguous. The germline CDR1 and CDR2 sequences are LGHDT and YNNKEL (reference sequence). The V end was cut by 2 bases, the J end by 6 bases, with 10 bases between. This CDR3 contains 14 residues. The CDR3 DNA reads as TGTGCCAGCAGCCAAACACCCTCCTCCGGGGAGCTGTTTTTT. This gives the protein CASSQTPSSGELFF.

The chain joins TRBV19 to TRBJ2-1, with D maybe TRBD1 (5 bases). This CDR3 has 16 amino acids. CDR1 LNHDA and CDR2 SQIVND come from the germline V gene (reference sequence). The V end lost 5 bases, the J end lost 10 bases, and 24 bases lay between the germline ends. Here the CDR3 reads CASSRSSAGKGLEQFF. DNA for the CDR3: TGTGCCAGTAGTCGATCGTCCGCAGGGAAGGGGCTAGAGCAGTTCTTC.

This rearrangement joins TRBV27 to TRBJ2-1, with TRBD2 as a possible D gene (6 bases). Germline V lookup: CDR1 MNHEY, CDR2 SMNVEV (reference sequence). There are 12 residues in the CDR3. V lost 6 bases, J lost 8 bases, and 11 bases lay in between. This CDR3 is CASSRLEDEQFF. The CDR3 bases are TGTGCCAGCAGCAGACTAGAAGATGAGCAGTTCTTC.

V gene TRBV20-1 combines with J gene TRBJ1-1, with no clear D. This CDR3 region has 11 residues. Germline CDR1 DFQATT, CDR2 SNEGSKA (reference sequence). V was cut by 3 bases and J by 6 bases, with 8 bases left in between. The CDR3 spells CSASLAAEAFF. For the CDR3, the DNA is TGCAGTGCTAGTCTGGCAGCTGAAGCTTTCTTT.

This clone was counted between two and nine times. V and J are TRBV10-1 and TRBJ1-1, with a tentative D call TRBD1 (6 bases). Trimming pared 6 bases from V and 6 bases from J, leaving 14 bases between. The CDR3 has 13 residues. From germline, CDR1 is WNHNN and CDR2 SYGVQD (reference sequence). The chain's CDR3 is CASSGRNRAEAFF. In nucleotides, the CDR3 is TGCGCCAGCAGCGGACGGAACAGGGCTGAAGCTTTCTTT.

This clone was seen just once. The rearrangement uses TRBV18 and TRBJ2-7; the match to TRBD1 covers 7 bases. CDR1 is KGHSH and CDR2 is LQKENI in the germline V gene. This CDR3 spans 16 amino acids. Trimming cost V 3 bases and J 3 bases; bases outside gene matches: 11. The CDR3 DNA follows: TGTGCCAGCTCACCGGGCGACAGGGCAATTTTCTACGAGCAGTACTTC. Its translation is CASSPGDRAIFYEQYF.

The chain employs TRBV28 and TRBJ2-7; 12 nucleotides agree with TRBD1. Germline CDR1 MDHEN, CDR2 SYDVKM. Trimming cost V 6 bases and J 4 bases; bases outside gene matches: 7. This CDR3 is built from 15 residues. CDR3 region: CASSPGTGGAYEQYF. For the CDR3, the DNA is TGTGCCAGCAGCCCCGGGACAGGGGGCGCTTACGAGCAGTACTTC.

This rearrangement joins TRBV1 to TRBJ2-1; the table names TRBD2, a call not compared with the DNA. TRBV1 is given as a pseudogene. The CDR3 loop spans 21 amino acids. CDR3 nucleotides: TGCACCAGCAGCCAAGCCCTGGGACTAGCGGGAGAGGGGGGTGGGTACAATGAGCAGTTCTTC. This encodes CTSSQALGLAGEGGGYNEQFF.

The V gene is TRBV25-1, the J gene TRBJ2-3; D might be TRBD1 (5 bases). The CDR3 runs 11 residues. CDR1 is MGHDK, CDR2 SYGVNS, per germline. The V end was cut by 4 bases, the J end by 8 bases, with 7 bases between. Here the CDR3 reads CASSVQGTQYF. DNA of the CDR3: TGTGCCAGCAGTGTTCAGGGTACGCAGTATTTT.

The CDR3 DNA is TGTGCCAGCACAGGTCAGGGGAACTCTGGAAACACCATATATTTT. Translating gives CASTGQGNSGNTIYF. V usage is TRBV2 and J usage is TRBJ1-3; D is possibly TRBD1 (6 bases). The V end lost 7 bases, the J end lost 0 bases, and 13 bases lay between the germline ends. Per germline, CDR1 SNHLY and CDR2 FYNNEI. This CDR3 has 15 residues. The whole variable domain, remainder taken from reference TRBV2 and TRBJ1-3, is EPEVTQTPSHQVTQMGQEVILRCVPISNHLYFYWYRQILGQKVEFLVSFYNNEISEKSEIFDDQFSVERPDGSNFTLKIRSTKLEDSAMYFCASTGQGNSGNTIYFGEGSWLTVV.